This T cell receptor (beta chain) appears in the sequencing data of a study of cytomegalovirus exposure and HLA in healthy donors. The study's findings and limits: In an earlier analysis, most TCR beta V segments were productive about 87% or about 30% of the time. Later analysis identified about 18,000 TCR beta sequences associated with HLA alleles, using a false discovery rate threshold of 0.05.

It was with 60 Vbeta and 13 Jbeta primers that the PCR ran. The protocol was immunoSEQ multiplex PCR, while the TCRdb copy is restricted to in-frame clones and leaves out a portion. Among some 120,000 clones listed, 74% were seen once. The CDR3 runs to 18 residues. Germline V gives CDR1 SGHVT, CDR2 SQSDAQ. Trimming left V 9 bases short and J 3 bases short, with 29 bases between. This clone was seen only a few times. The antigen remains undetermined. The sequencing input was PBMCs. V and J are TRBV7-4 and TRBJ2-5, with a tentative D call TRBD1 (5 bases). The source is a woman between 50 and 59 years old in good health and CMV-seropositive. In nucleotides, the CDR3 is TGTGCCAGTTCTGAGGCAGGGAATTTAAGTCTATCTGAAGAGACCCAGTACTTC. This sequence encodes CASSEAGNLSLSEETQYF.